These 15 T cell receptor beta chains came from one sample sequenced in a study of blood T cell repertoires in COVID-19. The table came from immunoSEQ multiplex PCR; TCRdb's copy has only in-frame clones and leaves some out. The data contain 100,000 to 150,000 clones, roughly 92% of them singletons. The specimen sequenced was peripheral blood. These receptors came from a man over 45 with COVID-19, enrolled during active disease.

This clone was recorded only once. This chain joins TRBV11-2 and TRBJ2-5; perhaps TRBD2 as D (6 bases). Trimming left V 2 bases short and J 5 bases short, with 12 bases between. The CDR3 contains 14 residues. Per germline, CDR1 SGHAT and CDR2 FQNNGV. This CDR3 is CASSLRFGGETQYF. The CDR3 DNA follows: TGTGCCAGCAGCTTAAGGTTTGGGGGGGAGACCCAGTACTTC.

The genes are TRBV18 and TRBJ2-7; TRBD1 is a possible D gene (5 bases). The CDR3 totals 13 residues. V was cut by 0 bases and J by 3 bases, with 6 bases left in between. The germline CDR1 and CDR2 sequences are KGHSH and LQKENI. The CDR3 is CASSPPDSYEQYF. CDR3 bases: TGTGCCAGCTCACCACCCGACAGCTACGAGCAGTACTTC.

This chain joins TRBV25-1 and TRBJ1-1, with D tentatively TRBD1 (6 bases). In germline, CDR1 is MGHDK, CDR2 SYGVNS. V dropped 3 bases and J dropped 3 bases, with 17 bases sitting between them. The CDR3 extends over 16 amino acids. In nucleotides, the CDR3 is TGTGCCAGCAGTGATTTGGGCAGGGGAGCGTACACTGAAGCTTTCTTT. Protein sequence: CASSDLGRGAYTEAFF.

The J gene is TRBJ2-2, the V gene TRBV7-2; D might be TRBD2 (6 bases). The CDR3 runs to 15 residues. Trimming took off 3 bases at V and 3 bases at J, with 11 bases between the two ends. CDR1 is SGHTA and CDR2 is FQGNSA in the germline V gene. CDR3 nucleotides: TGTGCCAGCAGCTTTCTAGCGCTCGACACCGGGGAGCTGTTTTTT. It yields the protein CASSFLALDTGELFF.

The V gene is TRBV24-1, the J gene TRBJ2-1; 9 positions agree with TRBD2. Trimming at V came to 7 bases and at J to 1 base, leaving 4 bases not matched to a gene. The CDR3 sequence is 15 residues long. Germline V gene lookup returns CDR1 KGHDR and CDR2 SFDVKD. The CDR3: CATSLTSGSYNEQFF. CDR3 sequence (DNA): TGTGCCACCAGCCTGACTAGCGGTTCCTACAATGAGCAGTTCTTC.

This chain links TRBV7-2 with TRBJ2-1, with D possibly being TRBD2 (5 bases). With 5 bases removed from V and 0 bases from J, the gap between germline ends came to 11 bases. Germline CDR1 SGHTA, CDR2 FQGNSA. CDR3 size: 15 residues. DNA of the CDR3: TGTGCCAGCAGCATTCAGCGGAGCTCCTACAATGAGCAGTTCTTC. Residues: CASSIQRSSYNEQFF.

This chain joins TRBV5-3 and TRBJ2-2; 11 bases fit TRBD2. TRBV5-3 is an ORF, and what it does is uncertain. The V segment lost 2 bases and the J segment 7 bases; nucleotides outside the gene matches: 4. CDR3 size: 15 residues. This chain's CDR3 is CARSLHSGRVGELFF. CDR3 nucleotide sequence: TGTGCCAGAAGCTTACATAGCGGGAGGGTCGGGGAGCTGTTTTTT.

V usage is TRBV5-1 and J usage is TRBJ2-1, with 13 bases lining up with TRBD2. Germline values: CDR1 SGHRS, CDR2 YFSETQ. CDR3 length equals 16 residues. The V and J ends lost 4 bases and 8 bases, in that order; junction bases with no gene match: 9. Written as DNA, the CDR3 is TGCGCCAGCAGCCCCTGGACTAGCGGGAGTAGGGATGAGCAGTTCTTC. Translation gives CASSPWTSGSRDEQFF.

The chain joins TRBV5-6 to TRBJ2-1; D gene ambiguous. The germline V and J ends were trimmed by 1 base and 9 bases, with 5 bases remaining between them. Germline V gene lookup returns CDR1 SGHDT and CDR2 YYEEEE. The CDR3 consists of 11 residues. CDR3 nucleotide sequence: TGTGCCAGCAGCTTGACGGGTGAGCAGTTCTTC. Translating gives CASSLTGEQFF.

CDR3 amino acids: CASSPLLTDYGYTF. DNA of the CDR3: TGTGCCAGCAGCCCGCTCTTAACGGACTATGGCTACACCTTC. This chain links TRBV11-2 with TRBJ1-2; D is undetermined. The CDR3 loop spans 14 amino acids. V lost 5 bases, J lost 3 bases, and 13 bases lay in between. Germline V gives CDR1 SGHAT, CDR2 FQNNGV.

The chain is built from TRBV11-2 and TRBJ2-5, with D possibly matching TRBD2 (5 bases). This CDR3 has 14 residues. The V end lost 3 bases, the J end lost 1 base, and 9 bases lay between the germline ends. The germline gives CDR1 SGHAT, CDR2 FQNNGV. CDR3 protein: CASSFTGVQETQYF. In DNA form, the CDR3 reads TGTGCCAGCAGCTTTACCGGGGTCCAAGAGACCCAGTACTTC.

This sequence joins TRBV30 and TRBJ1-5, with a tentative D call TRBD1 (5 bases). This CDR3 has 14 amino acids. V lost 0 bases and J 1 base, leaving 7 bases between the germline ends. Germline loops: CDR1 GTSNPN, CDR2 SVGIG (reference sequence). Here the CDR3 reads CAWSVRGSNQPQHF. CDR3 sequence (DNA): TGTGCCTGGAGTGTACGGGGGAGCAATCAGCCCCAGCATTTT. Supplemented by reference TRBV30 and TRBJ1-5, the full variable domain reads SQTIHQWPATLVQPVGSPLSLECTVEGTSNPNLYWYRQAAGRGLQLLFYSVGIGQISSEVPQNLSASRPQDRQFILSSKKLLLSDSGFYLCAWSVRGSNQPQHFGDGTRLSIL.

CDR3 bases: TGTGCCAGCAGCTTCAGGGTAGTCGGCACAGATACGCAGTATTTT. Amino acids: CASSFRVVGTDTQYF. The V and J genes are TRBV5-6 and TRBJ2-3; TRBD1 might be the D (5 bases). Trimming pared 2 bases from V and 1 base from J, leaving 11 bases between. The CDR3 is made up of 15 amino acids. Germline V gene data show CDR1 as SGHDT and CDR2 as YYEEEE.

J is TRBJ2-7 and V is TRBV5-4; 13 bases map to TRBD2. The CDR3 totals 15 residues. The ends lost 4 bases at V and 4 bases at J; junction bases unmatched: 5. Germline V gene sequence: CDR1 SGHNT, CDR2 YYREEE (reference sequence). The CDR3 region is CASSAGLAGVYEQYF. The CDR3 region has the DNA TGTGCCAGCAGCGCCGGACTAGCGGGAGTTTACGAGCAGTACTTC.

The chain couples TRBV5-1 to TRBJ2-5; TRBD1 matches 7 bases. The CDR3 extends over 14 amino acids. Trimming took 4 bases from V and 1 from J; bases not matched to a gene: 4. Germline V gene data show CDR1 as SGHRS and CDR2 as YFSETQ. DNA of the CDR3: TGCGCCAGCAGCCGAGGGACAGCCCAAGAGACCCAGTACTTC. It is translated as CASSRGTAQETQYF.